The T cell receptor beta chain under discussion was sequenced for a study of cytomegalovirus exposure and HLA in healthy donors. Study results and caveats: A later look showed TCR association rates differing by HLA locus, highest for DRB1 and lowest for HLA-C.

This CDR3 contains 13 residues. The junction had 3 bases not matched to a gene; V was cut back by 0 bases and J by 7 bases. CDR1 and CDR2 from the germline V gene are SGHDT and YYEEEE. A word on this clone: Its matching antigen is unknown.

With 60 Vbeta and 13 Jbeta primers, the PCR was carried out. The table came from immunoSEQ multiplex PCR; TCRdb's copy has only in-frame clones and leaves some out. The table has 90,000 to 100,000 clones, 82% seen once. This chain joins TRBV5-6 and TRBJ1-2, with TRBD1 matching over 7 bases. Material: PBMCs. This clonotype was obtained from a man in his forties or fifties in good health and CMV-seronegative. The CDR3 sequence is CASSLVPGGGYTF. DNA of the CDR3: TGTGCCAGCAGCTTGGTTCCAGGGGGTGGCTACACCTTC. The full variable domain, with the rest looked up from reference TRBV5-6 and TRBJ1-2, is DAGVTQSPTHLIKTRGQQVTLRCSPKSGHDTVSWYQQALGQGPQFIFQYYEEEERQRGNFPDRFSGHQFPNYSSELNVNALLLGDSALYLCASSLVPGGGYTFGSGTRLTVV.